This section outlines one T cell receptor (beta chain) sequence together with its context. Its antigen is currently unknown. The CDR3 has 14 residues. V was cut by 0 bases and J by 5 bases, with 8 bases left in between. Per germline, CDR1 PRHDT and CDR2 FYEKMQ (reference sequence). The data stem from a study of siplizumab effects on memory and regulatory T cells. Study observations and caveats: Only a minor fraction of alloreactive clones mapped to unstimulated subsets. Naive T cells were seemingly more diverse than memory cells, and major contributions to the alloresponse seemed to be made by them.

Every sample had approximately 10^5 of its TCR templates assayed. Repertoires were generated with immunoSEQ multiplex PCR, while TCRdb's copy carries only in-frame clones and drops some. The data hold about 72,000 clones, with about 90% observed a single time. The sequenced material came from CD8+ T cells sorted from blood. The sequence was collected from a human donor in good health. V usage is TRBV13 and J usage is TRBJ2-1; a weak D match, TRBD2 (5 bases). The CDR3 coding sequence is TGTGCCAGCAGCTTAGGGCGGGCCGACAATGAGCAGTTCTTC. It translates to CASSLGRADNEQFF.